Below, 28 T cell receptor beta chains from the same sample are listed, as sequenced in a study of CD8 T cells in ankylosing spondylitis. TCRdb ran MiXCR on the 5' RACE reads and lists one entry per CDR3 protein. Here the sample spans hundreds of thousands of distinct CDR3 sequences, roughly 24% being singletons. Sequenced input: blood, either unsorted or a sorted T cell fraction (not recorded which). These receptors were obtained from a male donor with ankylosing spondylitis or in good health (not recorded which).

This clonotype was seen many times. V is TRBV14 and J is TRBJ2-1, with 9 bases lining up with TRBD2. The J segment lost 8 bases and the V segment lost 1 base, leaving 3 bases of the junction unmatched. The CDR3 length is 14 residues. Germline CDR1 is SGHDN and CDR2 is FVKESK. The CDR3: CASSQGLAGHEQFF. The CDR3 region has the DNA TGTGCCAGCAGCCAAGGCCTAGCGGGACATGAGCAGTTCTTC.

This clonotype showed up many times. This chain joins TRBV25-1 and TRBJ1-1; perhaps TRBD1 as D (5 bases). Germline-derived CDR1 and CDR2 are MGHDK and SYGVNS. The CDR3 has 12 residues. Trimming shortened V by 7 bases and J by 8 bases, and 14 bases separated the two germline ends. CDR3 sequence reads: CASTRDGGEAFF. The CDR3 nucleotides read TGTGCCAGCACCAGGGACGGCGGCGAAGCTTTCTTT.

V gene TRBV28 combines with J gene TRBJ1-2; TRBD1 is a possible D gene (6 bases). Trimming pared 7 bases from V and 8 bases from J, leaving 17 bases between. Germline-derived CDR1 and CDR2 are MDHEN and SYDVKM. This CDR3 is 13 amino acids long. CDR3: CASIHLGGHGYTF. The CDR3, as DNA: TGTGCCAGCATCCACCTGGGGGGCCACGGCTACACCTTC.

This clonotype occurred many times. The chain recombines TRBV7-9 with TRBJ1-1; tentatively, D is TRBD1 (5 bases). V was pared by 0 bases and J by 6 bases, with 11 bases between. The germline CDR1 and CDR2 sequences are SEHNR and FQNEAQ (reference sequence). The CDR3 consists of 14 residues. CDR3 residues: CASSLASGRPEAFF. The CDR3 DNA reads TGTGCCAGCAGCTTAGCGTCAGGGAGGCCTGAAGCTTTCTTT.

This clonotype has only a few counts. The rearrangement joins TRBV7-2 to TRBJ2-1; 8 bases map to TRBD2. Trimming at V came to 7 bases and at J to 0 bases, leaving 8 bases not matched to a gene. The CDR3 sequence is 16 residues long. The germline gives CDR1 SGHTA, CDR2 FQGNSA. CDR3 coding DNA: TGTGCCAGCACTCCGACTAGCGTCATCTCCTACAATGAGCAGTTCTTC. Its translation is CASTPTSVISYNEQFF.

The chain is built from TRBV29-1 and TRBJ2-1; D might be TRBD2 (5 bases). CDR3 length: 14 amino acids. The ends were cut back, 2 bases at V and 7 bases at J, with 15 bases in the middle. CDR1 SQVTM and CDR2 ANQGSEA come from the germline V gene. The CDR3: CSVETLGSWNEQFF. The CDR3 DNA is TGCAGCGTTGAAACCCTAGGGAGTTGGAATGAGCAGTTCTTC.

The rearrangement uses TRBV29-1 and TRBJ1-5, with 7 bases aligning to TRBD1. Trimming cost V 5 bases and J 4 bases; bases outside gene matches: 8. Germline lookup yields CDR1 SQVTM and CDR2 ANQGSEA. The CDR3 consists of 14 residues. The CDR3 reads CSVTIQGPNQPQHF. In nucleotides, the CDR3 is TGCAGCGTTACCATACAGGGGCCAAATCAGCCCCAGCATTTT.

The chain carries TRBV20-1 and TRBJ2-4, with 9 bases lining up with TRBD2. The CDR3 has 16 residues. Germline-derived CDR1 and CDR2 are DFQATT and SNEGSKA (reference sequence). Trimming cost V 0 bases and J 6 bases; bases outside gene matches: 9. Written as DNA, the CDR3 is TGCAGTGCTAGAGATCTCTTTACAGCGGGAGGAAACATTCAGTACTTC. Encoded protein: CSARDLFTAGGNIQYF.

The chain uses TRBV20-1 and TRBJ2-3, with 7 bases aligning to TRBD1. Germline loops: CDR1 DFQATT, CDR2 SNEGSKA (reference sequence). This CDR3 region has 13 residues. V gave up 3 bases and J gave up 2 bases; unmatched junction bases: 2. The CDR3 DNA reads TGCAGTGCTAGGACAGGGCCCACAGATACGCAGTATTTT. Protein product: CSARTGPTDTQYF.

This chain connects TRBV29-1 to TRBJ2-5; a possible D gene is TRBD1 (6 bases). Germline CDR1 and CDR2: SQVTM and ANQGSEA. CDR3 length: 12 amino acids. The germline V and J ends were trimmed by 4 bases and 3 bases, with 9 bases remaining between them. The CDR3 is CSVGGGEETQYF. CDR3 nucleotides: TGCAGCGTTGGTGGGGGCGAAGAGACCCAGTACTTC.

This clonotype was seen at least ten times. The V and J genes are TRBV29-1 and TRBJ2-7; D is unclear. The CDR3 extends over 13 amino acids. In germline, CDR1 is SQVTM, CDR2 ANQGSEA. The V end lost 8 bases, the J end lost 5 bases, and 19 bases lay between the germline ends. The CDR3 here is CSFLGQAVNEQYF. The CDR3 region has the DNA TGCAGCTTCCTTGGGCAGGCAGTTAACGAGCAGTACTTC.

This chain links TRBV20-1 with TRBJ1-4; D is ambiguous. Trimming took off 3 bases at V and 0 bases at J, with 5 bases between the two ends. The length of the CDR3 is 13 residues. Germline CDR1 reads DFQATT; CDR2 reads SNEGSKA (reference sequence). CDR3 DNA sequence: TGCAGTGCTAGTACGACAACTAATGAAAAACTGTTTTTT. As protein: CSASTTTNEKLFF.

This clonotype was counted many times. J is TRBJ2-1 and V is TRBV5-1, with a tentative D call TRBD1 (5 bases). Trimming left V 1 base short and J 0 bases short, with 11 bases between. Germline V gives CDR1 SGHRS, CDR2 YFSETQ. There are 16 residues in the CDR3. The CDR3 DNA reads as TGCGCCAGCAGCTTGAATACAGGCAGCTCCTACAATGAGCAGTTCTTC. It codes for CASSLNTGSSYNEQFF.

V usage is TRBV30 and J usage is TRBJ2-3, with TRBD2 as a possible D gene (5 bases). V was clipped by 2 bases and J by 5 bases, with 17 bases between them. CDR3 length: 15 residues. Germline-derived CDR1 and CDR2 are GTSNPN and SVGIG (reference sequence). The DNA for the CDR3 is TGTGCCTGGAGTCGGAGAAGCGGCGGCCGAGATACGCAGTATTTT. Protein product: CAWSRRSGGRDTQYF.

V and J are TRBV20-1 and TRBJ2-7; weak D call: TRBD1 (5 bases). Germline V gene lookup returns CDR1 DFQATT and CDR2 SNEGSKA (reference sequence). The CDR3 extends over 14 amino acids. Trimming cost V 4 bases and J 2 bases, with 15 bases left between them. The CDR3 loop reads CSAMDTRATYEQYF. The CDR3 DNA sequence: TGCAGTGCTATGGACACCCGCGCCACCTACGAGCAGTACTTC.

This clonotype has ten or more counts. This chain joins TRBV12-3 or TRBV12-4 and TRBJ2-1, with D hard to call. V was cut by 5 bases and J by 8 bases, with 16 bases left in between. CDR3 length equals 14 residues. The chain's CDR3 is CASSPTPRLHEQFF. The CDR3 DNA reads as TGTGCCAGCAGTCCGACTCCTCGCCTTCATGAGCAGTTCTTC.

This clonotype was observed many times. V is TRBV24-1 and J is TRBJ1-5; 7 bases line up with TRBD1. J gave up 2 bases and V 9 bases, and 12 bases lay outside the gene matches. This CDR3 region has 16 residues. Germline V lookup: CDR1 KGHDR, CDR2 SFDVKD. CDR3 in amino acids: CATQTRDSPGNQPQHF. CDR3 DNA: TGTGCCACCCAAACCCGGGACAGTCCGGGCAATCAGCCCCAGCATTTT.

Ten or more counts support this clonotype. This chain connects TRBV4-2 to TRBJ2-1, with D uncertain. Trimming cost V 1 base and J 0 bases, with 13 bases left between them. The CDR3 is made up of 17 amino acids. Germline values: CDR1 LGHNA, CDR2 YNFKEQ. The CDR3, as DNA: TGTGCCAGCAGCCAAGGCCCGACAACCCCCTCCTACAATGAGCAGTTCTTC. This sequence encodes CASSQGPTTPSYNEQFF.

This clonotype was recorded a few times. V gene TRBV29-1 combines with J gene TRBJ1-1; no reliable D call. Germline CDR1 SQVTM, CDR2 ANQGSEA. V was pared by 7 bases and J by 4 bases, with 7 bases between. This CDR3 contains 10 residues. The CDR3 DNA reads TGCAGCGGAGGGTCCACTGAAGCTTTCTTT. Translation gives CSGGSTEAFF.

This clonotype has a count of ten or more. The chain joins TRBV24-1 to TRBJ2-3, with 8 bases aligning to TRBD1. The junction had 7 bases not matched to a gene; V was cut back by 3 bases and J by 6 bases. The CDR3 length is 15 residues. Germline V gene lookup returns CDR1 KGHDR and CDR2 SFDVKD. In DNA, the CDR3 is TGTGCCACCAGTGATATAGGACAGGGAGACGATACGCAGTATTTT. It translates to CATSDIGQGDDTQYF.

The table lists this clonotype with a few counts. The V gene is TRBV7-2, the J gene TRBJ2-4, with D possibly being TRBD1 (6 bases). Germline V gives CDR1 SGHTA, CDR2 FQGNSA. V shed 3 bases and J shed 7 bases, with 10 bases lying between them. The CDR3 totals 13 residues. CDR3 amino acids: CASSLGADNIQYF. DNA for the CDR3: TGTGCCAGCAGCTTGGGGGCTGATAACATTCAGTACTTC.

This clonotype has a handful of counts. The chain combines TRBV18 with TRBJ2-7; tentatively, D is TRBD1 (5 bases). The CDR3 consists of 15 residues. Trimming stripped 2 bases from V and 2 bases from J, with 13 bases between. Looked up from germline, CDR1 is KGHSH and CDR2 is LQKENI. CDR3: CASSPKTAGTYEQYF. The CDR3 DNA reads TGTGCCAGCTCACCAAAAACGGCAGGGACCTACGAGCAGTACTTC.

V usage is TRBV6-5 and J usage is TRBJ1-1; D gene ambiguous. V dropped 5 bases and J dropped 4 bases, with 5 bases sitting between them. Germline CDR1 is MNHEY and CDR2 is SVGAGI. The CDR3 loop spans 11 amino acids. CDR3 region: CASSHGTEAFF. The CDR3 coding sequence is TGTGCCAGCAGTCACGGCACTGAAGCTTTCTTT.

This rearrangement joins TRBV20-1 to TRBJ1-1, with unresolved D. Trimming cost V 5 bases and J 3 bases, with 13 bases left between them. The CDR3 spans 13 residues. Germline CDR1 is DFQATT and CDR2 is SNEGSKA (reference sequence). CDR3 nucleotide sequence: TGCAGTGCTCCTAACCGGGCCGACACTGAAGCTTTCTTT. It yields the protein CSAPNRADTEAFF.

This clonotype showed up many times. This chain links TRBV25-1 with TRBJ1-2, with D possibly being TRBD1 (6 bases). The V end was cut by 1 base, the J end by 4 bases, with 10 bases between. This CDR3 has 14 amino acids. Per germline, CDR1 MGHDK and CDR2 SYGVNS. The CDR3 protein is CASSESGVGYGYTF. The CDR3 region has the DNA TGTGCCAGCAGTGAATCAGGGGTCGGCTATGGCTACACCTTC.

The V call is TRBV20-1, the J call TRBJ2-7; D gene unclear. The CDR3 is 14 residues long. CDR1 is DFQATT, CDR2 SNEGSKA, per germline (reference sequence). The V and J ends lost 6 bases and 0 bases respectively, with 15 bases between them. CDR3 residues: CSADLWGSSYEQYF. The CDR3 coding sequence is TGCAGTGCCGACCTCTGGGGAAGCTCCTACGAGCAGTACTTC.

This clonotype has more than one count but fewer than ten. The genes are TRBV10-3 and TRBJ2-5, with TRBD2 matching over 7 bases. This CDR3 spans 13 amino acids. Germline CDR1 ENHRY, CDR2 SYGVKD. The J segment lost 2 bases and the V segment lost 7 bases, leaving 4 bases of the junction unmatched. This CDR3 reads CAITHGRQETQYF. The CDR3 DNA reads TGTGCCATCACCCACGGGAGGCAAGAGACCCAGTACTTC.

As concerns this clonotype: Mismatch with germline at one junction end may stem from a read error. The rearrangement joins TRBV7-3 to TRBJ1-3; tentatively, D is TRBD1 (6 bases). There are 17 residues in the CDR3. Germline CDR1 is SGHTA and CDR2 is FQGTGA. The CDR3 reads CASSRGPGGPSGNAIYF. The CDR3 DNA sequence: TGTGCCAGCAGCCGCGGCCCGGGGGGCCCCTCTGGAAACGCCATATATTTT.